The clone carrying this T cell receptor (beta chain) was counted a few times. The data were taken from a study of CD8+CD57+ T cells in acquired aplastic anemia. Overall study context: Sorted cells (CD4+ and CD8+) yielded DNA amounts that averaged approximately 3.2 ug.

Genomic DNA acted as the template from which TCR beta VDJ combination and CDR3 sequence profiling were carried out. TCRdb used MiXCR to reprocess the reads, holding one entry per CDR3 protein. The sample consists of hundreds of thousands of distinct CDR3 sequences, over 25% of them appearing once. Patients sequenced had flow cytometry evidence of CD8+CD57+ cell expansion. Every one of the patients had aplastic anemia (severe, acquired). The sequencing sample was made of sorted CD4+, CD8+, or CD8+CD57+ T cells (not recorded which) from PBMCs. The sequence was obtained from a human donor with aplastic anemia.

CDR3 DNA sequence: TGTGCCAGCAGCTCCCGGACCGGACTAGCGGGGGCGCAGGGAGTTGAGCAGTTCTTC. Protein sequence: CASSSRTGLAGAQGVEQFF. This chain links TRBV7-6 with TRBJ2-1, with TRBD2 matching over 13 bases. The germline V gene has CDR1 SGHVS and CDR2 FNYEAQ. Trimming took 4 bases from V and 9 from J; bases not matched to a gene: 18. The CDR3 loop spans 19 amino acids.